The rows below give T cell receptor beta chains drawn from one sample of a study of T cells in Graves' hyperthyroidism and ophthalmopathy. One entry per CDR3 protein, called by TCRdb with MiXCR from the multiplex PCR reads. The sample yields roughly 300,000 distinct CDR3 sequences, over 11% seen once. Sequencing was performed on blood. Source of these receptors: a woman in her twenties or thirties with Graves' hyperthyroidism. The CDR3 runs from the conserved cysteine through the conserved F or W. Each record gives: D gene, CDR3 length, clone size, V gene, J gene, CDR3 DNA, CDR3 protein. D genes are given only for firm matches. Some rows mark clone size as missing; the rest say once, few, many or name a class of expanded clone.

d_call: TRBD1; cdr3_length: 15; clone_size: NA; v_call: TRBV18; j_call: TRBJ2-7; cdr3_nt: TGTGCCAGCTCTCGCCGACAGGGAACCTCCTACGAGCAGTACTTC; cdr3_aa: CASSRRQGTSYEQYF
d_call: NA; cdr3_length: 15; clone_size: many; v_call: TRBV25-1; j_call: TRBJ2-2; cdr3_nt: TGTGCCAGCAGTAACCGTATCGCGAACACCGGGGAGCTGTTTTTT; cdr3_aa: CASSNRIANTGELFF
d_call: NA; cdr3_length: 15; clone_size: few; v_call: TRBV5-4; j_call: TRBJ2-1; cdr3_nt: TGTGCCAGCAGCTTGAGGTCCCTCCAGGGCAATGAGCAGTTCTTC; cdr3_aa: CASSLRSLQGNEQFF
d_call: TRBD2; cdr3_length: 15; clone_size: few; v_call: TRBV24-1; j_call: TRBJ2-5; cdr3_nt: TGTGCCACCAAAGGACTAGCGGGAACTCAAGAGACCCAGTACTTC; cdr3_aa: CATKGLAGTQETQYF
d_call: NA; cdr3_length: 15; clone_size: many; v_call: TRBV6-5; j_call: TRBJ2-5; cdr3_nt: TGTGCCAGCAGTTACTCGGGCAGGGGAGGCGAGACCCAGTACTTC; cdr3_aa: CASSYSGRGGETQYF
d_call: NA; cdr3_length: 13; clone_size: few; v_call: TRBV20-1; j_call: TRBJ2-5; cdr3_nt: TGCAGTGCTCCTGGGGGCTACCAGGAGACCCAGTACTTC; cdr3_aa: CSAPGGYQETQYF
d_call: NA; cdr3_length: 14; clone_size: many; v_call: TRBV20-1; j_call: TRBJ2-7; cdr3_nt: TGCAGTGCTAGGAAGCCGGGTAGGGAGAGCGAGCAGTACTTC; cdr3_aa: CSARKPGRESEQYF
d_call: NA; cdr3_length: 18; clone_size: few; v_call: TRBV7-8; j_call: TRBJ2-5; cdr3_nt: TGTGCCAGCAGCTCTACAGGGCAAACTAGTTCCGCACAAGAGACCCAGTACTTC; cdr3_aa: CASSSTGQTSSAQETQYF
d_call: NA; cdr3_length: 16; clone_size: many; v_call: TRBV28; j_call: TRBJ1-5; cdr3_nt: TGTGCCAGCATGAAACCGCCAGGGGTTAGCAATCAGCCCCAGCATTTT; cdr3_aa: CASMKPPGVSNQPQHF
d_call: NA; cdr3_length: 17; clone_size: NA; v_call: TRBV11-2; j_call: TRBJ1-1; cdr3_nt: TGTGCCAGCAGCCTAACCCCCCAGGGTGTTGGGAACACTGAAGCTTTCTTT; cdr3_aa: CASSLTPQGVGNTEAFF
d_call: TRBD1; cdr3_length: 17; clone_size: NA; v_call: TRBV18; j_call: TRBJ1-4; cdr3_nt: TGTGCCAGCTCACAGGGGACAGACTTTGCAACTAATGAAAAACTGTTTTTT; cdr3_aa: CASSQGTDFATNEKLFF
d_call: NA; cdr3_length: 15; clone_size: few; v_call: TRBV18; j_call: TRBJ2-5; cdr3_nt: TGTGCCAGCTCACCTAAGGGGACCATCAAAGAGACCCAGTACTTC; cdr3_aa: CASSPKGTIKETQYF
d_call: NA; cdr3_length: 12; clone_size: NA; v_call: TRBV7-9; j_call: TRBJ2-1; cdr3_nt: TGTGCCAGCAGGGGGACCAAACATGAGCAGTTCTTC; cdr3_aa: CASRGTKHEQFF
d_call: NA; cdr3_length: 14; clone_size: NA; v_call: TRBV9; j_call: TRBJ2-6; cdr3_nt: TGTGCCAGCACTTCGAACTCTGGGGCCAACGTCCTGACTTTC; cdr3_aa: CASTSNSGANVLTF
d_call: NA; cdr3_length: 14; clone_size: many; v_call: TRBV28; j_call: TRBJ2-1; cdr3_nt: TGTGCCAGCAGGCGGGAGACAGGGCGAAATGAGCAGTTCTTC; cdr3_aa: CASRRETGRNEQFF
d_call: TRBD1; cdr3_length: 16; clone_size: NA; v_call: TRBV6-1; j_call: TRBJ2-2; cdr3_nt: TGTGCCAGCGGGCCGAGGGGGCTGATGCTCACCGGGGAGCTGTTTTTT; cdr3_aa: CASGPRGLMLTGELFF
d_call: TRBD1; cdr3_length: 14; clone_size: NA; v_call: TRBV2; j_call: TRBJ1-2; cdr3_nt: TGTGCCAGCAGTGAATCAGGAGGGGGCCGAGGCTACACCTTC; cdr3_aa: CASSESGGGRGYTF
d_call: NA; cdr3_length: 15; clone_size: NA; v_call: TRBV28; j_call: TRBJ1-1; cdr3_nt: TGTGCCAGCAGTAGGCCTAGGTTAGGGAACACTGAAGCTTTCTTT; cdr3_aa: CASSRPRLGNTEAFF
d_call: TRBD2; cdr3_length: 16; clone_size: NA; v_call: TRBV2; j_call: TRBJ2-1; cdr3_nt: TGTGCCAGCAAGGGACTAGCGGGAGGAACCTACAATGAGCAGTTCTTC; cdr3_aa: CASKGLAGGTYNEQFF
d_call: NA; cdr3_length: 17; clone_size: few; v_call: TRBV15; j_call: TRBJ2-6; cdr3_nt: TGTGCCACCAGCAGAGAGTTTGGTGTGCTTGGGGCCAACGTCCTGACTTTC; cdr3_aa: CATSREFGVLGANVLTF
d_call: TRBD2; cdr3_length: 16; clone_size: many; v_call: TRBV20-1; j_call: TRBJ2-7; cdr3_nt: TGCAGTGCTAGAGATCTGTGGACTAGCGGGAGCGGCGAGCAGTACTTC; cdr3_aa: CSARDLWTSGSGEQYF
d_call: TRBD1; cdr3_length: 11; clone_size: many; v_call: TRBV28; j_call: TRBJ2-5; cdr3_nt: TGTGCCAGCAGTAACCGGGACAGACAGTACTTC; cdr3_aa: CASSNRDRQYF
d_call: NA; cdr3_length: 15; clone_size: many; v_call: TRBV10-3; j_call: TRBJ1-1; cdr3_nt: TGTGCCATCAGTGAGTCGGAGGGTCGGGACACTGAAGCTTTCTTT; cdr3_aa: CAISESEGRDTEAFF
d_call: NA; cdr3_length: 12; clone_size: many; v_call: TRBV29-1; j_call: TRBJ2-1; cdr3_nt: TGCAGCGTTGTGCAAGAATACAATGAGCAGTTCTTC; cdr3_aa: CSVVQEYNEQFF
d_call: NA; cdr3_length: 13; clone_size: many; v_call: TRBV6-2/TRBV6-3; j_call: TRBJ2-1; cdr3_nt: TGTGCCAGCCAGCCAGGGGCGGGTAATGAGCAGTTCTTC; cdr3_aa: CASQPGAGNEQFF
d_call: NA; cdr3_length: 14; clone_size: NA; v_call: TRBV6-1; j_call: TRBJ1-2; cdr3_nt: TGTGCCAGCAGTGGAAGTAGGGAAATACATGGCTACACCTTC; cdr3_aa: CASSGSREIHGYTF
d_call: NA; cdr3_length: 13; clone_size: many; v_call: TRBV10-3; j_call: TRBJ2-5; cdr3_nt: TGTGCCATCAGTGATGGACAGTTTGAGACCCAGTACTTC; cdr3_aa: CAISDGQFETQYF
d_call: NA; cdr3_length: 12; clone_size: many; v_call: TRBV7-2; j_call: TRBJ1-2; cdr3_nt: TGTGCCAGCAGCTTAGACAGCTATGGCTACACCTTC; cdr3_aa: CASSLDSYGYTF
d_call: NA; cdr3_length: 15; clone_size: NA; v_call: TRBV9; j_call: TRBJ2-2; cdr3_nt: TGTGCCAGCAGCGTATCCCTAGGGGACACCGGGGAGCTGTTTTTT; cdr3_aa: CASSVSLGDTGELFF
d_call: NA; cdr3_length: 17; clone_size: many; v_call: TRBV2; j_call: TRBJ1-1; cdr3_nt: TGTGCCAGCAGTGAAGCGCGGTGGGAATATGGGAACACTGAAGCTTTCTTT; cdr3_aa: CASSEARWEYGNTEAFF
d_call: TRBD2; cdr3_length: 20; clone_size: NA; v_call: TRBV7-2; j_call: TRBJ2-7; cdr3_nt: TGTGCCAGCAGCTCTGGAACGACTGGGCTAGCGGGAGGGCCAACCTACGAGCAGTACTTC; cdr3_aa: CASSSGTTGLAGGPTYEQYF
d_call: TRBD2; cdr3_length: 16; clone_size: many; v_call: TRBV28; j_call: TRBJ2-2; cdr3_nt: TGTGCCACCTATCGACGCGGACTAGCGGGGGCCGGGGAGCTGTTTTTT; cdr3_aa: CATYRRGLAGAGELFF
d_call: NA; cdr3_length: 16; clone_size: NA; v_call: TRBV10-2; j_call: TRBJ2-3; cdr3_nt: TGCGCCAGCAGTGACCCCCCCAGGGCTCGAACAGATACGCAGTATTTT; cdr3_aa: CASSDPPRARTDTQYF
d_call: TRBD2; cdr3_length: 17; clone_size: NA; v_call: TRBV2; j_call: TRBJ2-1; cdr3_nt: TGTGCCAGCAGTAGCAAACTTTTAGCGGGAGCTGGCAATGAGCAGTTCTTC; cdr3_aa: CASSSKLLAGAGNEQFF
d_call: TRBD2; cdr3_length: 15; clone_size: many; v_call: TRBV28; j_call: TRBJ2-1; cdr3_nt: TGTGCCAGCAGTTCTAGCGGGAGGGCCGATCGGGAGCAGTTCTTC; cdr3_aa: CASSSSGRADREQFF
d_call: NA; cdr3_length: 11; clone_size: many; v_call: TRBV20-1; j_call: TRBJ2-7; cdr3_nt: TGCAGTGCCGAGACAGCGCAGGAGCAGTACTTC; cdr3_aa: CSAETAQEQYF
d_call: NA; cdr3_length: 14; clone_size: few; v_call: TRBV29-1; j_call: TRBJ2-3; cdr3_nt: TGCAGCGTTGAGGTATCAGCAACGGCGGATACGCAGTATTTT; cdr3_aa: CSVEVSATADTQYF
d_call: TRBD1; cdr3_length: 18; clone_size: many; v_call: TRBV6-5; j_call: TRBJ2-5; cdr3_nt: TGTGCCAGCAGTTACCGCCTAGGAGGACAGGGGAGTCAAGAGACCCAGTACTTC; cdr3_aa: CASSYRLGGQGSQETQYF
d_call: NA; cdr3_length: 14; clone_size: many; v_call: TRBV11-3; j_call: TRBJ2-7; cdr3_nt: TGTGCCAGCAGCACGGACGGGGACTCCTACGAGCAGTACTTC; cdr3_aa: CASSTDGDSYEQYF
d_call: TRBD2; cdr3_length: 13; clone_size: few; v_call: TRBV24-1; j_call: TRBJ2-1; cdr3_nt: TGTGCCACCGGGGGGGGAGGGAAGGATGAGCAGTTCTTC; cdr3_aa: CATGGGGKDEQFF
d_call: NA; cdr3_length: 13; clone_size: many; v_call: TRBV19; j_call: TRBJ2-7; cdr3_nt: TGTGCCAGTAGTATGGTCGGGGGCTACGAGCAGTACTTC; cdr3_aa: CASSMVGGYEQYF
d_call: TRBD1; cdr3_length: 15; clone_size: many; v_call: TRBV6-1; j_call: TRBJ2-7; cdr3_nt: TGTGCCAGCAGACCCGGGACAGGGACATCCTACGAGCAGTACTTC; cdr3_aa: CASRPGTGTSYEQYF
d_call: NA; cdr3_length: 13; clone_size: many; v_call: TRBV5-8; j_call: TRBJ2-3; cdr3_nt: TGTGCCAGCAGCTCCCCGACTCCAGATACGCAGTATTTT; cdr3_aa: CASSSPTPDTQYF
d_call: NA; cdr3_length: 16; clone_size: few; v_call: TRBV10-3; j_call: TRBJ2-3; cdr3_nt: TGTGCCATCAGTGACCCTAGGCTTGGTAGCACAGATACGCAGTATTTT; cdr3_aa: CAISDPRLGSTDTQYF
d_call: TRBD1; cdr3_length: 12; clone_size: NA; v_call: TRBV20-1; j_call: TRBJ1-5; cdr3_nt: TGCAGTGCTAAGACAGGGGGGCAGCCCCAGCATTTT; cdr3_aa: CSAKTGGQPQHF